This T cell receptor (beta chain) was found in a study of OX40 agonist ivuxolimab in advanced cancers. As for the study in general: Previous treatment with anti-PD-1, anti-PD-L1 or anti-CTLA-4 therapy was allowed; 40% had received some.

Using immunoSEQ multiplex PCR, the repertoire was profiled, and TCRdb retains in-frame clones only, with some absent. The table shows some 70,000 clones, with 91% occurring only once. The sequence came from an adult with an advanced solid tumor such as melanoma, head and neck, liver or kidney cancer. This sample comprised CD4+ or CD8+ T cells sorted from blood, obtained in a trial of the OX40 agonist ivuxolimab.

The CDR3 region is CASSLWVVVSNEQFF. The CDR3 DNA follows: TGTGCCAGCAGCTTGTGGGTGGTAGTTAGCAATGAGCAGTTCTTC. The chain is built from TRBV5-4 and TRBJ2-1; D is uncertain. V was clipped by 1 base and J by 6 bases, with 14 bases between them. The length of the CDR3 is 15 residues. CDR1 SGHNT and CDR2 YYREEE come from the germline V gene (reference sequence).